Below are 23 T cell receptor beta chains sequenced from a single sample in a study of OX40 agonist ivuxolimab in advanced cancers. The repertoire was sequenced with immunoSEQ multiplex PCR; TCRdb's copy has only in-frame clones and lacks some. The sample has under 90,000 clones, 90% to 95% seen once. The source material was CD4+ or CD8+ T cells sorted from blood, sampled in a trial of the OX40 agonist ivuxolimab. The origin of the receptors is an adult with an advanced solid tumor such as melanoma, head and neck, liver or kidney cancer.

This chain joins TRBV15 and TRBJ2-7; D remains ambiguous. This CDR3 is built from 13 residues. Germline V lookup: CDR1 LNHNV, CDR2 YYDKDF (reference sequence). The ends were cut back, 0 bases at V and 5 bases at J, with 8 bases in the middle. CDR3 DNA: TGTGCCACCAGCAGAGAAAGGCAGGACGAGCAGTACTTC. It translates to CATSRERQDEQYF.

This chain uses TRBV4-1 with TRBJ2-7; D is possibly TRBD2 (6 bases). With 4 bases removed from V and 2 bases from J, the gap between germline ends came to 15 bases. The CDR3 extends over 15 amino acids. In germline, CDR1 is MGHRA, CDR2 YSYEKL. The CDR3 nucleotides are TGCGCCAGCAGCCTGACTCGGACGGGAGCCTACGAGCAGTACTTC. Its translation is CASSLTRTGAYEQYF.

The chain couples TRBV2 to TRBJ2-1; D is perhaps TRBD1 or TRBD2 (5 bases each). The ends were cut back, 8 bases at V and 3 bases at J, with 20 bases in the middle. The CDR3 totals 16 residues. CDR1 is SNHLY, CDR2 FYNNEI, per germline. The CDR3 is CASLFSRGPYYNEQFF. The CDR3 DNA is TGTGCCAGCCTATTCAGTCGGGGACCCTACTACAATGAGCAGTTCTTC.

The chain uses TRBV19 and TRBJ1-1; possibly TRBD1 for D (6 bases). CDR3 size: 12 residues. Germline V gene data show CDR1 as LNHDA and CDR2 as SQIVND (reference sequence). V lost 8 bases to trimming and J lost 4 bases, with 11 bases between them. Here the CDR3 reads CASRLGGTEAFF. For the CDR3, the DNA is TGTGCCAGTCGGTTAGGGGGCACTGAAGCTTTCTTT. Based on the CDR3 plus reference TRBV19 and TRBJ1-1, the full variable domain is DGGITQSPKYLFRKEGQNVTLSCEQNLNHDAMYWYRQDPGQGLRLIYYSQIVNDFQKGDIAEGYSVSREKKESFPLTVTSAQKNPTAFYLCASRLGGTEAFFGQGTRLTVV.

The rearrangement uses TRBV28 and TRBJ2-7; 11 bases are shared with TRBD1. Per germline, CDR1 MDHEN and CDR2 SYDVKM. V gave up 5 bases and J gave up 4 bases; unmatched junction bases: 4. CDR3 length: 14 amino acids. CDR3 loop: CASSPGQGAYEQYF. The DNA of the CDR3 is TGTGCCAGCAGTCCCGGACAGGGGGCTTACGAGCAGTACTTC.

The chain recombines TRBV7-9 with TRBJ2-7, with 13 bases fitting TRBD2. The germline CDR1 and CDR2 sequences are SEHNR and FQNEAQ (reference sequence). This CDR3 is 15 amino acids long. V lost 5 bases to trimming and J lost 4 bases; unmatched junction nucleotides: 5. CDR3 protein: CASSQGLAGLYEQYF. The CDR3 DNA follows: TGTGCCAGCAGCCAGGGACTAGCGGGATTGTACGAGCAGTACTTC. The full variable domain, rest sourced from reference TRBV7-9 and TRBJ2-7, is DTGVSQNPRHKITKRGQNVTFRCDPISEHNRLYWYRQTLGQGPEFLTYFQNEAQLEKSRLLSDRFSAERPKGSFSTLEIQRTEQGDSAMYLCASSQGLAGLYEQYFGPGTRLTVT.

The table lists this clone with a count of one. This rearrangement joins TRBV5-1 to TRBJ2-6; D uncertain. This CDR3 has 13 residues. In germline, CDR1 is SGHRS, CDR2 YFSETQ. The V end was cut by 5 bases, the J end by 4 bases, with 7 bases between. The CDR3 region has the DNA TGCGCCAGCAGAAGGACCGGGGCCAACGTCCTGACTTTC. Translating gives CASRRTGANVLTF.

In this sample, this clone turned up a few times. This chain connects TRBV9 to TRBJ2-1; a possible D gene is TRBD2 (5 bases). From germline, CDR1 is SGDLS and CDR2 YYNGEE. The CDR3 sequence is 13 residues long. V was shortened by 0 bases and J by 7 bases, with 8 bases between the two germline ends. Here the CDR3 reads CASSVATGNEQFF. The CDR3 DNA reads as TGTGCCAGCAGCGTAGCTACGGGAAATGAGCAGTTCTTC.

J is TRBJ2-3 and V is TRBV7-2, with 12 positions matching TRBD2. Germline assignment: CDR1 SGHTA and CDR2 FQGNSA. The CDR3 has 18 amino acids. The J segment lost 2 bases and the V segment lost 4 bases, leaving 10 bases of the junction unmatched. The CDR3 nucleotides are TGTGCCAGCAGCTACCGACGAGGACTAGCGGGAAACACAGATACGCAGTATTTT. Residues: CASSYRRGLAGNTDTQYF.

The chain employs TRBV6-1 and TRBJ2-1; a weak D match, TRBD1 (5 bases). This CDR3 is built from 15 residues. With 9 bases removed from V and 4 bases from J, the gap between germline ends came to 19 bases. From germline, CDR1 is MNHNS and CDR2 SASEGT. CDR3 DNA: TGTGCCAGGAGACGAGACAGAACAGTTTACAATGAGCAGTTCTTC. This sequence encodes CARRRDRTVYNEQFF.

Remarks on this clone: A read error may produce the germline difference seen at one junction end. This CDR3 is CASSFGSQILRHF. The CDR3 DNA follows: TGTGCCAGCAGCTTCGGATCACAAATCCTTCGGCACTTC. This chain joins TRBV5-6 and TRBJ2-5, with D hard to call. The CDR3 runs 13 residues. CDR1 is SGHDT, CDR2 YYEEEE, per germline.

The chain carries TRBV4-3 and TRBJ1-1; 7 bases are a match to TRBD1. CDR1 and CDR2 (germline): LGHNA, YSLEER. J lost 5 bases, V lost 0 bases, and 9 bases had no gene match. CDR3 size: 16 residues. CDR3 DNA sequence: TGCGCCAGCAGCCAAGATTGGGAGGGGGCCGGAACTGAAGCTTTCTTT. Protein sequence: CASSQDWEGAGTEAFF.

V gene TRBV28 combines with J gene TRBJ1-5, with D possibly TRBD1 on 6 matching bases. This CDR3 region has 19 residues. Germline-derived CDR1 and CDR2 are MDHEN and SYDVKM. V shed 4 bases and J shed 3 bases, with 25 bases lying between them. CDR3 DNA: TGTGCCAGCAGTTACCCCCGAGAGGGATTGAGGGGGGTCAATCAGCCCCAGCATTTT. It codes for CASSYPREGLRGVNQPQHF.

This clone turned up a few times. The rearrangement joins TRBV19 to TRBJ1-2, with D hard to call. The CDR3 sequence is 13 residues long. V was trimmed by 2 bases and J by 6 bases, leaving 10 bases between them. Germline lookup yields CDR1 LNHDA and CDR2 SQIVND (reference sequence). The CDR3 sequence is CASSIQTSNGYTF. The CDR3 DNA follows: TGTGCCAGTAGTATACAGACCTCGAATGGCTACACCTTC.

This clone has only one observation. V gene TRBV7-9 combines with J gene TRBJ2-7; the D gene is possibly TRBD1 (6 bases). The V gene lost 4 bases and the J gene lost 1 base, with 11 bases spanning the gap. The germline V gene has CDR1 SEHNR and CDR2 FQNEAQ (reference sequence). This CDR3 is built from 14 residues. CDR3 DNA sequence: TGTGCCAGCAGCTACCAAACAGGGTCCTACGAGCAGTACTTC. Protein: CASSYQTGSYEQYF.

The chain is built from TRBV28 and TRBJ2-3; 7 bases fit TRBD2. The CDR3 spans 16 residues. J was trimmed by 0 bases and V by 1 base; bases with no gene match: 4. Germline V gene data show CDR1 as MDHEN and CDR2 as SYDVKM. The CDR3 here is CASSLFRDYSTDTQYF. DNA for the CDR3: TGTGCCAGCAGTTTATTCCGGGACTATAGCACAGATACGCAGTATTTT. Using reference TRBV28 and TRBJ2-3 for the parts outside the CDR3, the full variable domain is DVKVTQSSRYLVKRTGEKVFLECVQDMDHENMFWYRQDPGLGLRLIYFSYDVKMKEKGDIPEGYSVSREKKERFSLILESASTNQTSMYLCASSLFRDYSTDTQYFGPGTRLTVL.

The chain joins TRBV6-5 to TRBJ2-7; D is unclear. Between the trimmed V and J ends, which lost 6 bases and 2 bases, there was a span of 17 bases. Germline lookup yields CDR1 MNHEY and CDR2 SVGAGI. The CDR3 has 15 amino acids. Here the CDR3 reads CASSLLVAATYEQYF. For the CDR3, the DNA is TGTGCCAGCAGCCTACTGGTGGCTGCTACCTACGAGCAGTACTTC.

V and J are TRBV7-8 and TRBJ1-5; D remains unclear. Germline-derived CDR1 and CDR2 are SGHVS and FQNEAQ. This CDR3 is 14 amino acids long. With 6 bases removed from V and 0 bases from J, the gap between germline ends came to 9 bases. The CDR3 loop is CASRKGYSNQPQHF. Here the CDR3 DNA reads TGTGCCAGCAGGAAAGGGTATAGCAATCAGCCCCAGCATTTT.

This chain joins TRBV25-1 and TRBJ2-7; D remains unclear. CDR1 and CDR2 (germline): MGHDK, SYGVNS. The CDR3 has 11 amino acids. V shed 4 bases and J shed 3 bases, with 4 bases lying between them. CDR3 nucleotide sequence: TGTGCCAGCAGTGTGGTCTACGAGCAGTACTTC. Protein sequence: CASSVVYEQYF.

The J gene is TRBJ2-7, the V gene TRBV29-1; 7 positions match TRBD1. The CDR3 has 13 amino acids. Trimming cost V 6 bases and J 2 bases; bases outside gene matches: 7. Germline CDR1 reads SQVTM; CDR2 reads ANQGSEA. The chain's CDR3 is CSVVADRAYEQYF. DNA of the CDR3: TGCAGCGTCGTCGCTGACAGGGCCTACGAGCAGTACTTC.

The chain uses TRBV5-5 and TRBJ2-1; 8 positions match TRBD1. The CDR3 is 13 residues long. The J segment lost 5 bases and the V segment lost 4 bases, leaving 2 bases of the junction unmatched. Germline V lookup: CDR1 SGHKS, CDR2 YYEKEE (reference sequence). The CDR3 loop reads CASSGTGDNEQFF. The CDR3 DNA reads TGTGCCAGCAGCGGGACAGGAGACAATGAGCAGTTCTTC.

This CDR3 is CASRGGTSGTREQYF. The CDR3 coding sequence is TGTGCCAGCAGAGGTGGGACTAGCGGGACCCGGGAGCAGTACTTC. The chain is built from TRBV7-9 and TRBJ2-7, with 13 bases aligning to TRBD2. CDR1 SEHNR and CDR2 FQNEAQ come from the germline V gene (reference sequence). The CDR3 sequence is 15 residues long. The V and J ends lost 6 bases and 7 bases, in that order; junction bases with no gene match: 9.

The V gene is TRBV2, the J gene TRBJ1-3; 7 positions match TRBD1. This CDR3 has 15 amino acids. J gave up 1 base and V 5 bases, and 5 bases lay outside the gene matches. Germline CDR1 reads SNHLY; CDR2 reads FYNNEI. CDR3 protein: CASSQTGVSGNTIYF. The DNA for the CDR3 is TGTGCCAGCAGTCAAACAGGGGTGTCTGGAAACACCATATATTTT.